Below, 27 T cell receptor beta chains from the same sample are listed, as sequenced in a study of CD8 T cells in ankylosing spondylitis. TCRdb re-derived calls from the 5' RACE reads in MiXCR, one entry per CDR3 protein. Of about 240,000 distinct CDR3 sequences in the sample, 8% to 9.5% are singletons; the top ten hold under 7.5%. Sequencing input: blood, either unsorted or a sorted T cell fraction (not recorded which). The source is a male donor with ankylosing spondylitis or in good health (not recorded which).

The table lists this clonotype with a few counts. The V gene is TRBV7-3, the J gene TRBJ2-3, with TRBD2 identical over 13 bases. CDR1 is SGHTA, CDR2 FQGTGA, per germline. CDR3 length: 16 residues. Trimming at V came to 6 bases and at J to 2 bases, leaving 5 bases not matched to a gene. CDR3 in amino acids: CASRVTSGGNTDTQYF. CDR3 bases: TGTGCCAGCAGGGTGACTAGCGGGGGGAACACAGATACGCAGTATTTT. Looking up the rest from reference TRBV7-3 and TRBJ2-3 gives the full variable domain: GAGVSQTPSNKVTEKGKYVELRCDPISGHTALYWYRQSLGQGPEFLIYFQGTGAADDSGLPNDRFFAVRPEGSVSTLKIQRTERGDSAVYLCASRVTSGGNTDTQYFGPGTRLTVL.

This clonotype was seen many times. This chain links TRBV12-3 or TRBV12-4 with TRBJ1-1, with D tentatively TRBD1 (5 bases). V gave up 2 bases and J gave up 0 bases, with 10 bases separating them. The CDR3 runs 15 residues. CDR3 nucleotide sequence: TGTGCCAGCAGTTTACAGGGTGGGGTGAACACTGAAGCTTTCTTT. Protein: CASSLQGGVNTEAFF.

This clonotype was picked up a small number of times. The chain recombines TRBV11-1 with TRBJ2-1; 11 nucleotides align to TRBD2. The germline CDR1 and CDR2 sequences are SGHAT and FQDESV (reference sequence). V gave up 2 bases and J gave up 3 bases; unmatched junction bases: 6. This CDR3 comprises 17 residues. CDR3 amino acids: CASSLTLTSGIYNEQFF. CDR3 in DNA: TGTGCCAGCAGCTTAACCCTGACTAGCGGGATCTACAATGAGCAGTTCTTC.

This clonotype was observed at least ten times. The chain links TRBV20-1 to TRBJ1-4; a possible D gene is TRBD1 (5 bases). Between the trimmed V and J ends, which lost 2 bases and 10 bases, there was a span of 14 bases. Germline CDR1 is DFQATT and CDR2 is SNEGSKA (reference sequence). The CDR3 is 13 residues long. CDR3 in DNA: TGCAGTGCTAGATCCGGGGCCCAGGGAAAACTGTTTTTT. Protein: CSARSGAQGKLFF.

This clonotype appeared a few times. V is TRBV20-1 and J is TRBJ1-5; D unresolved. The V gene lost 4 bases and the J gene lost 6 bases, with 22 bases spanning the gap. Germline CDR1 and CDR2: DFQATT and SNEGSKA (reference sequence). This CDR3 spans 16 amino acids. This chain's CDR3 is CSAKKPGLGGSQPQHF. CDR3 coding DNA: TGCAGTGCTAAAAAACCGGGCCTCGGAGGATCTCAGCCCCAGCATTTT.

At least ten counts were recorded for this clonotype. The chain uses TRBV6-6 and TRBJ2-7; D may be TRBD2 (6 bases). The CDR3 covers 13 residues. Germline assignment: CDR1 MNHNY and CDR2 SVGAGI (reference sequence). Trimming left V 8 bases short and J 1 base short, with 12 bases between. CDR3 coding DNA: TGTGCCAGCGGTGTGGCGGGGTCCTACGAGCAGTACTTC. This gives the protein CASGVAGSYEQYF.

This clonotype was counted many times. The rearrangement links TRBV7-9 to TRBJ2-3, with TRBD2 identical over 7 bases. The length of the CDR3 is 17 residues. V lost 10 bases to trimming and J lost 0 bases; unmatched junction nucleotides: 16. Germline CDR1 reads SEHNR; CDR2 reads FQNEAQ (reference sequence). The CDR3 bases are TGTGCCACCTACCGGGGGGACCTAGCGACTAGCACAGATACGCAGTATTTT. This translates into CATYRGDLATSTDTQYF.

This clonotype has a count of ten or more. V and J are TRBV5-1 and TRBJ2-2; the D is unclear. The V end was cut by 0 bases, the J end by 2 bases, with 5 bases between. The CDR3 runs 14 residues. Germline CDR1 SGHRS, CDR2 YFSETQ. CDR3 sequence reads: CASSLAVNTGELFF. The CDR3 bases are TGCGCCAGCAGCTTGGCGGTCAACACCGGGGAGCTGTTTTTT.

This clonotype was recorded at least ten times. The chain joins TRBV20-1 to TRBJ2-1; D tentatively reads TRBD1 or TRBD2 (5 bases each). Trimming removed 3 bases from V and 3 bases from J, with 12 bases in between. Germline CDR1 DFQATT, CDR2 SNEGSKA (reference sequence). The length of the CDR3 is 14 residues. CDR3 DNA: TGCAGTGCTAGGTACGGGGCCATCTACAATGAGCAGTTCTTC. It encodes CSARYGAIYNEQFF.

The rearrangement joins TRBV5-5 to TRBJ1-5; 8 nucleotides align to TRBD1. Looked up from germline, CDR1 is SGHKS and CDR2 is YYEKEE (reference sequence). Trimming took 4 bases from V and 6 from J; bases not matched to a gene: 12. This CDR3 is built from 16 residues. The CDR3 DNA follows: TGTGCCAGCAGCCGACTCATGGACAGGGTGGTTCAGCCCCAGCATTTT. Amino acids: CASSRLMDRVVQPQHF. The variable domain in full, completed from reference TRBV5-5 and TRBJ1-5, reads DAGVTQSPTHLIKTRGQQVTLRCSPISGHKSVSWYQQVLGQGPQFIFQYYEKEERGRGNFPDRFSARQFPNYSSELNVNALLLGDSALYLCASSRLMDRVVQPQHFGDGTRLSIL.

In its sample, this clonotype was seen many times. The CDR3 reads CASSLARAPRAIYGYTF. The CDR3 DNA sequence: TGTGCCAGCAGCTTGGCCAGGGCGCCTAGGGCCATCTATGGCTACACCTTC. This sequence joins TRBV5-6 and TRBJ1-2; tentatively, D is TRBD1 (5 bases). The V end lost 0 bases, the J end lost 4 bases, and 19 bases lay between the germline ends. The CDR3 runs to 17 residues. Germline CDR1 and CDR2: SGHDT and YYEEEE.

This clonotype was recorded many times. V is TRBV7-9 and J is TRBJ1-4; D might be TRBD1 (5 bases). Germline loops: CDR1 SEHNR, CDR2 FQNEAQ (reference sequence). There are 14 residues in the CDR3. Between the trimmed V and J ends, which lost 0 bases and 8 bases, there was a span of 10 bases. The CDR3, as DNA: TGTGCCAGCAGCTTAGCCAGGGTTCACGAAAAACTGTTTTTT. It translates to CASSLARVHEKLFF.

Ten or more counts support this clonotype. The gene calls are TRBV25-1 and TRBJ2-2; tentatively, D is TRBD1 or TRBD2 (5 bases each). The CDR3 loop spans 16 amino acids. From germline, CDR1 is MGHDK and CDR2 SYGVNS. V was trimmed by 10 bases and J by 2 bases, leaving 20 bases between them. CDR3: CATRTATGTNTGELFF. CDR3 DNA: TGTGCCACCAGGACCGCAACCGGGACCAACACCGGGGAGCTGTTTTTT.

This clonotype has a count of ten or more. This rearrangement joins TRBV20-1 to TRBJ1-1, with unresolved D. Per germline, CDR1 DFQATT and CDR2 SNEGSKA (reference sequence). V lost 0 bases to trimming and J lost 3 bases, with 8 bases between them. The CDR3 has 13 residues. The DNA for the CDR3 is TGCAGTGCTAGAGAAGGAGCTGACACTGAAGCTTTCTTT. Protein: CSAREGADTEAFF.

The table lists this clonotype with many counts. For the CDR3, the DNA is TGTGCCAGCAGCCAGTTGAGTCGGAGCGAGCAGTTCTTC. Translating gives CASSQLSRSEQFF. This rearrangement joins TRBV3-1 to TRBJ2-1; no firm D call. Trimming left V 3 bases short and J 10 bases short, with 13 bases between. The CDR3 has 13 residues. CDR1 is LGHDT and CDR2 is YNNKEL in the germline V gene (reference sequence).

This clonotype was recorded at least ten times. The CDR3 bases are TGTGCCACCAGTGCCCTCCTAGCGGGAGGGGATCTTGAGCAGTTCTTC. It specifies CATSALLAGGDLEQFF. This chain uses TRBV24-1 with TRBJ2-1, with 12 bases matching TRBD2. CDR3 size: 16 residues. Germline assignment: CDR1 KGHDR and CDR2 SFDVKD. V was pared by 5 bases and J by 9 bases, with 10 bases of the junction left unmatched.

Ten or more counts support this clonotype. This CDR3 reads CATSDGGTTDTQYF. The CDR3 region has the DNA TGTGCCACCAGTGATGGAGGGACCACAGATACGCAGTATTTT. The chain combines TRBV24-1 with TRBJ2-3; D possibly corresponds to TRBD2 (6 bases). Trimming took 3 bases from V and 2 from J, leaving 8 bases between them. Per the germline V gene, CDR1 is KGHDR and CDR2 is SFDVKD. CDR3 length: 14 amino acids.

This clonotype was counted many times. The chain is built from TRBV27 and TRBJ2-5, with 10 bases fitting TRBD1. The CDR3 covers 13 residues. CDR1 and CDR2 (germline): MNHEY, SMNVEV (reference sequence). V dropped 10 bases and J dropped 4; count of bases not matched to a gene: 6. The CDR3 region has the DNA TGTGCCACAGCCCGGGACAGGGGAGAGACCCAGTACTTC. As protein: CATARDRGETQYF.

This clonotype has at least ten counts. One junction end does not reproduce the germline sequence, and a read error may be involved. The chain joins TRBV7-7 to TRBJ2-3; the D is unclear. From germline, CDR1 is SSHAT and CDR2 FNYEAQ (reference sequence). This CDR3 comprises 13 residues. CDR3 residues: CASSLGHADTQYF. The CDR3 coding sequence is TGTGCTAGCAGCTTAGGCCACGCAGATACGCAGTATTTT.

The CDR3, as DNA: TGTGCCAGCAGCCCCCGGACAGGCCAAGGGAAGGAAAAACTGTTTTTT. This gives the protein CASSPRTGQGKEKLFF. This sequence joins TRBV6-2 or TRBV6-3 and TRBJ1-4; 7 nucleotides agree with TRBD1. V was clipped by 6 bases and J by 8 bases; unmatched bases: 15. The CDR3 has 16 residues. CDR1 is MNHEY and CDR2 is SVGEGT in the germline V gene.

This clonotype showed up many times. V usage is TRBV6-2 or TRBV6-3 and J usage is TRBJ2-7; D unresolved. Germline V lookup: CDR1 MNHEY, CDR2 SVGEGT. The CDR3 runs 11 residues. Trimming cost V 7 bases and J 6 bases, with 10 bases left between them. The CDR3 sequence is CASMGVGEQYF. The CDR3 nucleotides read TGTGCCAGCATGGGTGTCGGCGAGCAGTACTTC.

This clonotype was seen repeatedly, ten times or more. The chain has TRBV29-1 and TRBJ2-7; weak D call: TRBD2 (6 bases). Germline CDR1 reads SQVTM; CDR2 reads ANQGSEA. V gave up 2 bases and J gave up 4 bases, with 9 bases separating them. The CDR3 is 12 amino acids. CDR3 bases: TGCAGCGTTGAACTTAGCGGATACGAGCAGTACTTC. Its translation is CSVELSGYEQYF.

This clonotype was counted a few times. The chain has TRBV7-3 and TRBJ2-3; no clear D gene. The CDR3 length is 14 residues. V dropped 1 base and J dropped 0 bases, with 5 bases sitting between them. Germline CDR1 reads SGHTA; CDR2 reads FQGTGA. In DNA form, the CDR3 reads TGTGCCAGCAGCTTAATGAGTAGCACAGATACGCAGTATTTT. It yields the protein CASSLMSSTDTQYF. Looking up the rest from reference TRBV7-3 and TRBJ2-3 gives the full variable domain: GAGVSQTPSNKVTEKGKYVELRCDPISGHTALYWYRQSLGQGPEFLIYFQGTGAADDSGLPNDRFFAVRPEGSVSTLKIQRTERGDSAVYLCASSLMSSTDTQYFGPGTRLTVL.

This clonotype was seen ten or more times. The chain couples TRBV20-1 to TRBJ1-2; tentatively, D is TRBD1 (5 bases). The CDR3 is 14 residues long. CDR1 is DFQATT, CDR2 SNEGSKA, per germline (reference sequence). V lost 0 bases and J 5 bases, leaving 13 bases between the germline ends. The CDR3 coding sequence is TGCAGTGCTAGAGATATGCGTCGGGGGTATGGCTACACCTTC. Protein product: CSARDMRRGYGYTF.

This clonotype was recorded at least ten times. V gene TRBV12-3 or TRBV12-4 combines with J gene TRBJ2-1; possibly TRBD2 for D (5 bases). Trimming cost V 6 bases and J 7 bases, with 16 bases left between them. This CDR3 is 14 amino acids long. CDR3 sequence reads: CASSVVWRINEQFF. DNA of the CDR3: TGTGCCAGCAGCGTGGTATGGAGGATTAATGAGCAGTTCTTC.

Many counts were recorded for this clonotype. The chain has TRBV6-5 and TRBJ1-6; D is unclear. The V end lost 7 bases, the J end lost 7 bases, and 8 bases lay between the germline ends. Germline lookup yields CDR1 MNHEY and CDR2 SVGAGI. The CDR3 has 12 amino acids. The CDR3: CASKVTNSPLHF. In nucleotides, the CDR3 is TGTGCCAGCAAGGTTACGAATTCACCCCTCCACTTT.

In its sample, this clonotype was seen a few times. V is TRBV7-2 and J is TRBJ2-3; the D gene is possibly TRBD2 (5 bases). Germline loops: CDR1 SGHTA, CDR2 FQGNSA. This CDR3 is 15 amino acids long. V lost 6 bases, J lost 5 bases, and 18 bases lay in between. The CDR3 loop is CASSSSAGRGDTQYF. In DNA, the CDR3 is TGTGCCAGCAGTAGCTCGGCGGGCCGGGGAGATACGCAGTATTTT. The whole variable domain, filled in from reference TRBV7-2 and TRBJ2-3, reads GAGVSQSPSNKVTEKGKDVELRCDPISGHTALYWYRQSLGQGLEFLIYFQGNSAPDKSGLPSDRFSAERTGGSVSTLTIQRTQQEDSAVYLCASSSSAGRGDTQYFGPGTRLTVL.